The 8 T cell receptor beta chains given below trace back to one sample, sequenced in a study of metastatic and nonmetastatic thyroid tumors. MiXCR was used by TCRdb to re-call the PCR reads. The data hold some 30,000 clones, with around a fifth observed a single time. Before thyroid surgery, none of the patients had received any treatment. The sequenced sample was blood. All receptors come from a female donor with papillary thyroid cancer or a benign thyroid nodule (not recorded which). Some clones in this sample may be carry-over from other donors' samples.

This clone appeared many times. The CDR3 DNA reads TGTGCCAGCAGCTCAACCCCGTGGACAGGGGGCTACGAGCAGTACTTC. Encoded protein: CASSSTPWTGGYEQYF. The chain recombines TRBV5-6 with TRBJ2-7, with 10 bases matching TRBD1. Germline V gene sequence: CDR1 SGHDT, CDR2 YYEEEE. J lost 3 bases, V lost 3 bases, and 9 bases had no gene match. The CDR3 runs to 16 residues.

This clone has a count of ten or more. J is TRBJ2-7 and V is TRBV28; D gene unclear. The CDR3 runs to 12 residues. Trimming left V 5 bases short and J 4 bases short, with 9 bases between. Germline lookup yields CDR1 MDHEN and CDR2 SYDVKM. The CDR3 region is CASSVTDYEQYF. CDR3 sequence (DNA): TGTGCCAGCAGTGTCACAGATTACGAGCAGTACTTC.

This clone occurred many times. This chain connects TRBV19 to TRBJ1-2; D not certain. Germline lookup yields CDR1 LNHDA and CDR2 SQIVND (reference sequence). The CDR3 is 12 residues long. V gave up 5 bases and J gave up 3 bases, with 7 bases separating them. The CDR3 reads CASSSRDYGYTF. The CDR3 bases are TGTGCCAGTAGTTCCCGGGACTATGGCTACACCTTC.

This clone was seen ten or more times. The chain uses TRBV6-1 and TRBJ1-5; D unresolved. Germline lookup yields CDR1 MNHNS and CDR2 SASEGT. The CDR3 sequence is 12 residues long. Trimming removed 5 bases from V and 5 bases from J, with 7 bases in between. In DNA form, the CDR3 reads TGTGCCAGCAGTAATACAGATCAGCCCCAGCATTTT. Amino acids: CASSNTDQPQHF.

The V gene is TRBV5-1, the J gene TRBJ2-7; D is unresolved. Trimming left V 0 bases short and J 2 bases short, with 9 bases between. This CDR3 is built from 14 residues. CDR1 is SGHRS, CDR2 YFSETQ, per germline. This CDR3 reads CASSLEGGAYEQYF. CDR3 bases: TGCGCCAGCAGCTTGGAGGGTGGGGCCTACGAGCAGTACTTC.

This sequence joins TRBV6-2 or TRBV6-3 and TRBJ2-3; D is possibly TRBD1 (5 bases). CDR1 is MNHEY, CDR2 SVGEGT, per germline. This CDR3 comprises 17 residues. V was pared by 0 bases and J by 2 bases, with 15 bases between. The CDR3 loop reads CASSYSPTGHYTDTQYF. In nucleotides, the CDR3 is TGTGCCAGCAGTTACTCCCCAACCGGACATTACACAGATACGCAGTATTTT.

Turning to this clone: A much larger clone sits a single nucleotide away, making a read error possible. The chain links TRBV10-3 to TRBJ2-7; possibly TRBD1 for D (5 bases). The CDR3 is 14 residues long. Germline V CDR1 and CDR2: ENHRY, SYGVKD. The CDR3 loop is CAFSDSRQTYEQYF. In nucleotides, the CDR3 is TGTGCCTTCAGCGATTCTAGACAGACCTACGAGCAGTACTTC.

This clone was observed a few times. The CDR3 DNA follows: TGTGCCAGCAGTGGAGGCGGGAGCTCCTACAATGAGCAGTTCTTC. It codes for CASSGGGSSYNEQFF. The chain employs TRBV2 and TRBJ2-1; 7 positions agree with TRBD2. Germline assignment: CDR1 SNHLY and CDR2 FYNNEI. V dropped 4 bases and J dropped 0; count of bases not matched to a gene: 3. This CDR3 has 15 residues. Full variable domain (rest looked up from reference TRBV2 and TRBJ2-1): EPEVTQTPSHQVTQMGQEVILRCVPISNHLYFYWYRQILGQKVEFLVSFYNNEISEKSEIFDDQFSVERPDGSNFTLKIRSTKLEDSAMYFCASSGGGSSYNEQFFGPGTRLTVL.